This T cell receptor (beta chain) stems from a study of shared clonotypes between healthy human individuals. The germline CDR1 and CDR2 sequences are SGHRS and YFSETQ. V gave up 0 bases and J gave up 4 bases; unmatched junction bases: 14. This CDR3 contains 18 residues. Using immunoSEQ multiplex PCR, the repertoire was profiled, and TCRdb retains in-frame clones only, with some absent. The sample has over 700,000 clones; roughly 72% are singletons. The sequencing input was memory CD4+ T cells sorted from blood. The subset was: CD45RA-negative fraction. V gene TRBV5-1 combines with J gene TRBJ1-2; 8 nucleotides agree with TRBD1. The sequence derives from a woman aged 25-40 years in good health. The CDR3 here is CASSLETQRTGNFYGYTF. Written as DNA, the CDR3 is TGCGCCAGCAGCTTGGAGACCCAAAGGACAGGGAACTTCTATGGCTACACCTTC.